The present entry profiles one TCR beta chain with its context. From RNA transcripts, TCR beta CDR3 regions were amplified. TCR CDR3 underwent first-round RT-PCR with the HTBI primer set. TCRdb re-derived calls from the multiplex PCR reads in MiXCR, one entry per CDR3 protein. The table shows hundreds of thousands of distinct CDR3 sequences, with 12% to 15% occurring only once. Uncontrolled infection, other autoimmune disease, pregnancy or lactation barred patients from enrollment. A roughly 9.3 ml volume of fresh peripheral blood provided the PBMCs. This sample stems from a study of T cells in Graves' hyperthyroidism and ophthalmopathy. V was clipped by 2 bases and J by 6 bases, with 5 bases between them. Per germline, CDR1 GTSNPN and CDR2 SVGIG (reference sequence). The CDR3 runs to 11 residues.

The TCR was taken from a woman aged 18 to 35 with Graves' hyperthyroidism. The chain uses TRBV30 and TRBJ2-1; D remains unclear. The sequencing input was blood. CDR3 DNA sequence: TGTGCCTGGAGTCATGTCAATGAGCAGTTCTTC. Translated, it gives CAWSHVNEQFF.